The T cell receptor beta chain under discussion was sequenced for a study of shared clonotypes between healthy human individuals. V dropped 6 bases and J dropped 2 bases, with 10 bases sitting between them. The CDR3 runs to 13 residues. Germline CDR1 and CDR2: KGHSH and LQKENI. Assay: immunoSEQ multiplex PCR; the TCRdb copy retains only in-frame clones and omits some. In the table there are roughly 500,000 clones, 60% to 85% of which are singletons. This rearrangement joins TRBV18 to TRBJ1-1; D might be TRBD1 (5 bases). Source material: PBMCs. This clonotype was sampled from a middle-aged woman in good health. Some clones in this sample may be carry-over from other donors' samples. The CDR3 spells CASSRDGNTEAFF. Written as DNA, the CDR3 is TGTGCCAGCTCCCGGGACGGTAACACTGAAGCTTTCTTT.